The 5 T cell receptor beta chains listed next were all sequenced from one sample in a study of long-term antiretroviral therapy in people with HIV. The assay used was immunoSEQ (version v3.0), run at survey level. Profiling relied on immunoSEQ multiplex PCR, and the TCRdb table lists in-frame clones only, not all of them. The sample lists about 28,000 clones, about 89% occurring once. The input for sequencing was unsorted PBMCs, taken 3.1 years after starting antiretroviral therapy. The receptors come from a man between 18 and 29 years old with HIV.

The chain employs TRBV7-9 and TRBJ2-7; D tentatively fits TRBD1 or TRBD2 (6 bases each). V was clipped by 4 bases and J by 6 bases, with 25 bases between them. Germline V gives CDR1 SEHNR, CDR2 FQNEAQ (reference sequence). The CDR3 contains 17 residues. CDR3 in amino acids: CASSSPNQGRDSSEQYF. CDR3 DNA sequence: TGTGCCAGCAGCTCCCCAAATCAGGGGCGGGATTCGTCCGAGCAGTACTTC.

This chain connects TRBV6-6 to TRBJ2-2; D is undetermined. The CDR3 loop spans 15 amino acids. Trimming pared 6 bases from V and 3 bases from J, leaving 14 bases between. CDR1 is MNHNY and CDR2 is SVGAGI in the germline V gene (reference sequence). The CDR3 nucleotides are TGTGCCAGCAGGCGCTGGACGGCAGACACCGGGGAGCTGTTTTTT. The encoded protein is CASRRWTADTGELFF.

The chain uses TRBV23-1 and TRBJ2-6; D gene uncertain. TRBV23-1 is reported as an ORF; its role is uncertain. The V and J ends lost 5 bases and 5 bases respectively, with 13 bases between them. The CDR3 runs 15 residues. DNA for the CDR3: TGCGCCAGCAGTTGTCAACAAAGTCGGGCCAACGTCCTGACTTTC. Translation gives CASSCQQSRANVLTF.

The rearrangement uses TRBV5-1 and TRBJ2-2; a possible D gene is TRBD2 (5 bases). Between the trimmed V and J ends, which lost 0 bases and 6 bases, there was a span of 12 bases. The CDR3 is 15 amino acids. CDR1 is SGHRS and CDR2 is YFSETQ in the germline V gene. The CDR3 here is CASSLEGETAGELFF. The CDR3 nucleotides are TGCGCCAGCAGCTTGGAGGGAGAGACCGCCGGGGAGCTGTTTTTT. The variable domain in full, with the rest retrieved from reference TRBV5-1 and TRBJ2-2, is KAGVTQTPRYLIKTRGQQVTLSCSPISGHRSVSWYQQTPGQGLQFLFEYFSETQRNKGNFPGRFSGRQFSNSRSEMNVSTLELGDSALYLCASSLEGETAGELFFGEGSRLTVL.

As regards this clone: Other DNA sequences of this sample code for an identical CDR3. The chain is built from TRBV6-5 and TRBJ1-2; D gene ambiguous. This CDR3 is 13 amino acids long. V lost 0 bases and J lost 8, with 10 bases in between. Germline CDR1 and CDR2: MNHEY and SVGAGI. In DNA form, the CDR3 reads TGTGCCAGCAGTTACTCGACGACTTCGGGCTACACCTTC. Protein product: CASSYSTTSGYTF.